This is a list of T cell receptor beta chains from one sample in a study of T cell repertoires in cytomegalovirus infection. TCRdb reprocessed the reads via MiXCR and lists one record per CDR3 protein. The sample has around 450,000 distinct CDR3 sequences, roughly a third seen once. The sequenced sample was PBMCs. These receptors were collected from a human donor in good health (CMV status not recorded). Some clones in this sample may be carry-over from other donors' samples. Each CDR3 is given without its conserved first and last residue.

V gene: TRBV19
J gene: TRBJ2-7
CDR3 protein: ASSINPPGQGFYEQY

V gene: TRBV20-1
J gene: TRBJ2-7
CDR3 protein: SATDRVEDEQY

V gene: TRBV5-4
J gene: TRBJ1-6
CDR3 protein: ASSIGIDSPLH

V gene: TRBV7-2
J gene: TRBJ2-4
CDR3 protein: ASSSSGVPYIQY

V gene: TRBV11-2
J gene: TRBJ1-3
CDR3 protein: DSSLSSASGNTIY

V gene: TRBV18
J gene: TRBJ1-1
CDR3 protein: ASSPKALMNTEAF

V gene: TRBV6-1
J gene: TRBJ2-3
CDR3 protein: ASSEAIAGLAGKTDTQY

V gene: TRBV5-1
J gene: TRBJ2-1
CDR3 protein: ASSLKGGAYNEQF

V gene: TRBV7-6
J gene: TRBJ1-6
CDR3 protein: ASRLARGLRDNSPLH

V gene: TRBV7-2
J gene: TRBJ1-1
CDR3 protein: ASSARQDGTEAF

V gene: TRBV7-9
J gene: TRBJ1-3
CDR3 protein: ASSLDGTAFTGNTIY

V gene: TRBV6-1
J gene: TRBJ1-6
CDR3 protein: ASSESPRGPQNSPLH

V gene: TRBV19
J gene: TRBJ1-1
CDR3 protein: ASSTVESTEAF

V gene: TRBV7-6
J gene: TRBJ2-7
CDR3 protein: ASSSREAGPGYEQY

V gene: TRBV7-6
J gene: TRBJ1-1
CDR3 protein: ASSFRDRGRNTEAF

V gene: TRBV4-1
J gene: TRBJ1-1
CDR3 protein: ASSQDFGVGVNTEAF

V gene: TRBV4-2
J gene: TRBJ1-4
CDR3 protein: ASSQVGPKWTANEKLF

V gene: TRBV28
J gene: TRBJ2-5
CDR3 protein: ASSCRVGLAGDQETQY

V gene: TRBV12-3/TRBV12-4
J gene: TRBJ1-5
CDR3 protein: ASSLFGGINQPQH

V gene: TRBV6-1
J gene: TRBJ2-7
CDR3 protein: ASTPSGTGYSYEQY

V gene: TRBV9
J gene: TRBJ2-1
CDR3 protein: ASSVGSGGFDEQF

V gene: TRBV7-6
J gene: TRBJ1-5
CDR3 protein: ASSPAAGANQPQH

V gene: TRBV19
J gene: TRBJ2-7
CDR3 protein: ASSTGLAGGYEQY

V gene: TRBV6-5
J gene: TRBJ2-6
CDR3 protein: ASSSDSGANVLT

V gene: TRBV7-9
J gene: TRBJ1-6
CDR3 protein: ASSGDFQRLH

V gene: TRBV7-2
J gene: TRBJ2-7
CDR3 protein: ASSKGQGKDEQY

V gene: TRBV18
J gene: TRBJ1-2
CDR3 protein: ASSRDSRSYGYT

V gene: TRBV9
J gene: TRBJ2-3
CDR3 protein: ASSADLAGALVDTQY

V gene: TRBV29-1
J gene: TRBJ1-1
CDR3 protein: SVLTGRRGRNTEAF

V gene: TRBV6-5
J gene: TRBJ2-6
CDR3 protein: ASSYSAPGSGANVLT

V gene: TRBV5-4
J gene: TRBJ1-1
CDR3 protein: ASSFRESTEAF

V gene: TRBV19
J gene: TRBJ1-2
CDR3 protein: ASNDRVGNGYT

V gene: TRBV19
J gene: TRBJ2-2
CDR3 protein: ASRLQGGYTGELF

V gene: TRBV19
J gene: TRBJ1-5
CDR3 protein: ASSIVGINNQPQH

V gene: TRBV7-6
J gene: TRBJ2-7
CDR3 protein: ASSLVERVCEQY

V gene: TRBV19
J gene: TRBJ2-3
CDR3 protein: ASSIMGSPQY

V gene: TRBV7-9
J gene: TRBJ2-1
CDR3 protein: ASRDSGNEQF

V gene: TRBV12-3/TRBV12-4
J gene: TRBJ1-2
CDR3 protein: ASTLGGWINYGYT

V gene: TRBV2
J gene: TRBJ2-4
CDR3 protein: ASYHPVLAKNIQY

V gene: TRBV4-1
J gene: TRBJ2-4
CDR3 protein: SSSQDLLNRGGLGGGNIQY

V gene: TRBV20-1
J gene: TRBJ2-7
CDR3 protein: SARDMSDRFSPEQY

V gene: TRBV4-1
J gene: TRBJ1-6
CDR3 protein: ASSQGGGIYNSPLH

V gene: TRBV2
J gene: TRBJ1-2
CDR3 protein: ASGGTDNNYGYT

V gene: TRBV27
J gene: TRBJ1-5
CDR3 protein: ASTPAPLGDQPQH

V gene: TRBV14
J gene: TRBJ2-1
CDR3 protein: ASSQVKGPTYNEQF

V gene: TRBV27
J gene: TRBJ2-2
CDR3 protein: ASSRFQTSGRGTGELF

V gene: TRBV7-6
J gene: TRBJ2-5
CDR3 protein: ASSLDSERGGPLEYQETQY

V gene: TRBV6-1
J gene: TRBJ1-2
CDR3 protein: ATGRDPAGGYT